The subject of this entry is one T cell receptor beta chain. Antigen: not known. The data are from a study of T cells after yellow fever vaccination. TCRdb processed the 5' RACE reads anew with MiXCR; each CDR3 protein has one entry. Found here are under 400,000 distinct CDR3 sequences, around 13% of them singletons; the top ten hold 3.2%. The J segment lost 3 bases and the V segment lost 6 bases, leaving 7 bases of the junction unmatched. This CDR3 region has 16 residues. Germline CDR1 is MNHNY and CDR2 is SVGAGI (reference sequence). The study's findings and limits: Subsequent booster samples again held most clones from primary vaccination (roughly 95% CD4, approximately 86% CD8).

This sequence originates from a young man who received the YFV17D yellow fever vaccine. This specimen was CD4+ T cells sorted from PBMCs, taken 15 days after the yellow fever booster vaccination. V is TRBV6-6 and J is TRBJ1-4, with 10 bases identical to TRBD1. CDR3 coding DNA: TGTGCCAGCAGCGTGGGACAGGGGCCGGCTAATGAAAAACTGTTTTTT. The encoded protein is CASSVGQGPANEKLFF.